The 32 T cell receptor beta chains below all came from one sample that was sequenced in a study of CD8+CD57+ T cells in acquired aplastic anemia. Patients chosen for sequencing had CD8+CD57+ cells that had expanded, as shown by flow cytometry. It was genomic DNA that served as the template for profiling TCR beta VDJ and CDR3. TCRdb passed the reads through MiXCR, listing each CDR3 protein once. The sample has hundreds of thousands of distinct CDR3 sequences, about a third seen once; the top ten hold 0.82%. The source material was sorted CD4+, CD8+, or CD8+CD57+ T cells (not recorded which) from PBMCs. Receptors originate from a human donor with aplastic anemia.

The J gene is TRBJ1-4, the V gene TRBV5-1; D gene unclear. The V gene's germline CDR1 is SGHRS and CDR2 YFSETQ. This CDR3 is 12 amino acids long. Between the trimmed V and J ends, which lost 7 bases and 6 bases, there was a span of 10 bases. The chain's CDR3 is CASRQTDEKLFF. In DNA form, the CDR3 reads TGCGCCAGCCGCCAGACGGATGAAAAACTGTTTTTT.

This clonotype appeared many times. This chain links TRBV15 with TRBJ1-5; a possible D gene is TRBD1 (5 bases). Per germline, CDR1 LNHNV and CDR2 YYDKDF (reference sequence). The germline V and J ends were trimmed by 0 bases and 4 bases, with 10 bases remaining between them. This CDR3 comprises 15 residues. CDR3 sequence reads: CATSRDLDNNQPQHF. The CDR3 nucleotides are TGTGCCACCAGCAGAGATCTGGACAATAATCAGCCCCAGCATTTT.

The table lists this clonotype with many counts. CDR3 nucleotide sequence: TGTGCCAGCAGCTTTGATAATTCACCCCTCCACTTT. Its translation: CASSFDNSPLHF. The V and J genes are TRBV7-8 and TRBJ1-6; D is unclear. The V gene's germline CDR1 is SGHVS and CDR2 FQNEAQ. Between the trimmed V and J ends, which lost 3 bases and 5 bases, there was a span of 2 bases. This CDR3 comprises 12 residues.

The chain employs TRBV15 and TRBJ1-4, with a possible D match to TRBD1 (6 bases). The V gene lost 5 bases and the J gene lost 8 bases, with 18 bases spanning the gap. The CDR3 spans 15 residues. Germline values: CDR1 LNHNV, CDR2 YYDKDF (reference sequence). CDR3 DNA sequence: TGTGCCACCAGCTCCGGACAGCAGGGAGCCGAAAAACTGTTTTTT. Translated: CATSSGQQGAEKLFF.

This clonotype showed up just once. Just one base apart from a much larger clone, this may be a read error. The V gene is TRBV15, the J gene TRBJ2-1, with D hard to call. The CDR3 has 13 residues. V lost 0 bases and J 6 bases, leaving 6 bases between the germline ends. Per germline, CDR1 LNHNV and CDR2 YYDKDF (reference sequence). CDR3 bases: TGTGCCACCAGCAGAGAAAATCCCAATGAGCAGTTCTTC. This translates into CATSRENPNEQFF.

The CDR3 reads CSVGAPPTSGANNEQFF. Here the CDR3 DNA reads TGCAGCGTTGGCGCCCCCCCGACTAGCGGGGCTAACAATGAGCAGTTCTTC. The chain combines TRBV29-1 with TRBJ2-1, with 11 bases lining up with TRBD2. Unmatched junction bases numbered 13, after V lost 4 bases and J lost 5 bases. This CDR3 region has 17 residues. Germline V gene data show CDR1 as SQVTM and CDR2 as ANQGSEA.

This clonotype was picked up many times. At one end the junction does not follow the germline gene, possibly because of a read error. This chain links TRBV7-7 with TRBJ2-5, with D possibly matching TRBD2 (7 bases). The germline gives CDR1 SSHAT, CDR2 FNYEAQ (reference sequence). The CDR3 spans 14 residues. The CDR3 sequence: CASSLEPGGETQYF. The CDR3 nucleotides are TGTGCTAGCAGCTTAGAACCGGGGGGCGAGACCCAGTACTTC.

The rearrangement joins TRBV5-4 to TRBJ2-3, with 12 nucleotides matching TRBD2. The junction had 0 bases not matched to a gene; V was cut back by 3 bases and J by 10 bases. The CDR3 loop spans 12 amino acids. The germline V gene has CDR1 SGHNT and CDR2 YYREEE (reference sequence). The CDR3 loop is CASSWTSGAQYF. The CDR3, as DNA: TGTGCCAGCAGCTGGACTAGCGGGGCGCAGTATTTT.

On this clonotype: The junction departs from germline at one end; a sequencing error may be responsible. The chain carries TRBV9 and TRBJ1-2, with D hard to call. The CDR3 is made up of 12 amino acids. Germline-derived CDR1 and CDR2 are SGDLS and YYNGEE. CDR3 sequence (DNA): TGTACCAGCAGCGTAGTGGCAGAGGGCTACACCTTC. This codes for CTSSVVAEGYTF.

There are many counts of this clonotype. The V call is TRBV7-9, the J call TRBJ2-7; 8 bases align to TRBD2. This CDR3 is built from 13 residues. V lost 5 bases to trimming and J lost 3 bases; unmatched junction nucleotides: 3. From germline, CDR1 is SEHNR and CDR2 FQNEAQ (reference sequence). DNA of the CDR3: TGTGCCAGCAGCACGGGACTAGGCTACGAGCAGTACTTC. It yields the protein CASSTGLGYEQYF. Variable domain in full (rest from reference TRBV7-9 and TRBJ2-7): DTGVSQNPRHKITKRGQNVTFRCDPISEHNRLYWYRQTLGQGPEFLTYFQNEAQLEKSRLLSDRFSAERPKGSFSTLEIQRTEQGDSAMYLCASSTGLGYEQYFGPGTRLTVT.

This clonotype has just a few counts. The chain uses TRBV14 and TRBJ2-7; TRBD2 might be the D (5 bases). Trimming removed 11 bases from V and 4 bases from J, with 15 bases in between. The germline V gene encodes CDR1 SGHDN and CDR2 FVKESK. The length of the CDR3 is 12 residues. The CDR3 loop reads CAWSRLAYEQYF. As DNA, the CDR3 is TGTGCCTGGAGTCGGCTAGCATACGAGCAGTACTTC. The whole variable domain, filled in from reference TRBV14 and TRBJ2-7, reads EAGVTQFPSHSVIEKGQTVTLRCDPISGHDNLYWYRRVMGKEIKFLLHFVKESKQDESGMPNNRFLAERTGGTYSTLKVQPAELEDSGVYFCAWSRLAYEQYFGPGTRLTVT.

This chain joins TRBV25-1 and TRBJ1-1; no firm D call. Germline V gives CDR1 MGHDK, CDR2 SYGVNS. CDR3 size: 12 residues. V was cut by 8 bases and J by 1 base, with 8 bases left in between. The CDR3 loop is CASGIQNTEAFF. The DNA for the CDR3 is TGTGCCAGCGGTATCCAGAACACTGAAGCTTTCTTT.

The CDR3 DNA sequence: TGTGCCGTCACTAGAGGGAACACTGAAGCTTTCTTT. Protein: CAVTRGNTEAFF. J is TRBJ1-1 and V is TRBV10-3, with D unresolved. V was clipped by 11 bases and J by 1 base, with 11 bases between them. Germline CDR1 ENHRY, CDR2 SYGVKD. This CDR3 has 12 residues.

V gene TRBV7-3 combines with J gene TRBJ2-3; 14 bases agree with TRBD2. Germline CDR1 reads SGHTA; CDR2 reads FQGTGA. Unmatched junction bases numbered 4, after V lost 5 bases and J lost 0 bases. This CDR3 comprises 17 residues. The CDR3 DNA reads as TGTGCCAGCAGCCGGACTAGCGGGGGGACTAGCACAGATACGCAGTATTTT. It encodes CASSRTSGGTSTDTQYF.

This clonotype has a handful of counts. The chain joins TRBV10-1 to TRBJ1-3; D remains ambiguous. Germline values: CDR1 WNHNN, CDR2 SYGVQD (reference sequence). Trimming cost V 8 bases and J 1 base, with 9 bases left between them. CDR3 length: 13 amino acids. CDR3 nucleotide sequence: TGCGCCAGCCAGCCGGGATCTGGAAACACCATATATTTT. It encodes CASQPGSGNTIYF.

This clonotype was detected ten times or more. The J gene is TRBJ1-1, the V gene TRBV15, with a possible D match to TRBD1 (6 bases). The CDR3 contains 17 residues. The ends were cut back, 3 bases at V and 1 base at J, with 18 bases in the middle. Germline V gene sequence: CDR1 LNHNV, CDR2 YYDKDF (reference sequence). Here the CDR3 reads CATSRATGFRGNTEAFF. The CDR3 DNA follows: TGTGCCACCAGCAGGGCGACAGGTTTTCGTGGGAACACTGAAGCTTTCTTT.

The chain combines TRBV30 with TRBJ2-2; the D is unclear. Germline CDR1 GTSNPN, CDR2 SVGIG (reference sequence). Trimming cost V 2 bases and J 8 bases, with 9 bases left between them. There are 12 residues in the CDR3. CDR3 DNA: TGTGCCTGGAGTAACCAACAGGGGGAGCTGTTTTTT. Residues: CAWSNQQGELFF.

The J gene is TRBJ2-3, the V gene TRBV5-1; 7 nucleotides match TRBD2. Germline V gene lookup returns CDR1 SGHRS and CDR2 YFSETQ. CDR3 size: 19 residues. V lost 3 bases to trimming and J lost 4 bases; unmatched junction nucleotides: 20. The CDR3 DNA reads TGCGCCAGCAGCTCGCAAGCTAGCGGCGGTGAACCTAGCTCAGATACGCAGTATTTT. Amino acids: CASSSQASGGEPSSDTQYF.

Points on this clonotype: Possible read error: a much larger clone is one base away. The genes are TRBV19 and TRBJ2-1; D not resolved. CDR3 length: 12 amino acids. Per germline, CDR1 LNHDA and CDR2 SQIVND (reference sequence). In DNA, the CDR3 is TGTGCCAGTAAAGGGCAGTACAATGAGCAGTCCTTC. This codes for CASKGQYNEQSF. Supplemented by reference TRBV19 and TRBJ2-1, the full variable domain reads DGGITQSPKYLFRKEGQNVTLSCEQNLNHDAMYWYRQDPGQGLRLIYYSQIVNDFQKGDIAEGYSVSREKKESFPLTVTSAQKNPTAFYLCASKGQYNEQSFGPGTRLTVL.

The table lists this clonotype with many counts. J is TRBJ1-5 and V is TRBV11-2; 8 bases line up with TRBD1. The CDR3 is made up of 18 amino acids. With V trimmed by 5 bases and J by 1 base, 13 bases remained unmatched. Germline V gene lookup returns CDR1 SGHAT and CDR2 FQNNGV. The CDR3 loop is CASSLRATGEWSNQPQHF. The CDR3 DNA sequence: TGTGCCAGCAGCCTAAGGGCGACAGGGGAGTGGAGCAATCAGCCCCAGCATTTT. Complete variable domain (other parts from reference TRBV11-2 and TRBJ1-5): EAGVAQSPRYKIIEKRQSVAFWCNPISGHATLYWYQQILGQGPKLLIQFQNNGVVDDSQLPKDRFSAERLKGVDSTLKIQPAKLEDSAVYLCASSLRATGEWSNQPQHFGDGTRLSIL.

This sequence joins TRBV24-1 and TRBJ1-2; 9 bases align to TRBD1. This CDR3 spans 14 amino acids. V lost 4 bases, J lost 8 bases, and 7 bases stayed unmatched. The V gene's germline CDR1 is KGHDR and CDR2 SFDVKD. CDR3 nucleotide sequence: TGTGCCACCAGTGACCCTACAGGGGGCGAAGGCTACACCTTC. Protein sequence: CATSDPTGGEGYTF.

This clonotype appeared a few times. The gene calls are TRBV19 and TRBJ2-7; D unresolved. V was cut by 5 bases and J by 2 bases, with 10 bases left in between. CDR3 length equals 13 residues. Germline CDR1 LNHDA, CDR2 SQIVND (reference sequence). CDR3 region: CASSFPGPYEQYF. DNA of the CDR3: TGTGCCAGTAGTTTTCCCGGCCCCTACGAGCAGTACTTC.

This clonotype has ten or more counts. The chain carries TRBV7-2 and TRBJ1-4, with D possibly TRBD1 on 5 matching bases. V was clipped by 2 bases and J by 7 bases, with 8 bases between them. The germline V gene encodes CDR1 SGHTA and CDR2 FQGNSA. The CDR3 covers 13 residues. CDR3 loop: CASSLSGLEKLFF. DNA for the CDR3: TGTGCCAGCAGCTTATCGGGACTTGAAAAACTGTTTTTT. Full variable domain (missing parts from reference TRBV7-2 and TRBJ1-4): GAGVSQSPSNKVTEKGKDVELRCDPISGHTALYWYRQSLGQGLEFLIYFQGNSAPDKSGLPSDRFSAERTGGSVSTLTIQRTQQEDSAVYLCASSLSGLEKLFFGSGTQLSVL.

The chain is built from TRBV25-1 and TRBJ2-7, with a possible D match to TRBD2 (5 bases). CDR3 length: 14 amino acids. Per germline, CDR1 MGHDK and CDR2 SYGVNS. Trimming took off 5 bases at V and 3 bases at J, with 14 bases between the two ends. Here the CDR3 DNA reads TGTGCCAGCAGTCGGCACGGGATGCGCTACGAGCAGTACTTC. It is translated as CASSRHGMRYEQYF.

The CDR3 DNA reads as TGTGCCACCAGTGATGCCCGGGACAAAGGAGGCTATGGCTACACCTTC. It is translated as CATSDARDKGGYGYTF. The rearrangement uses TRBV24-1 and TRBJ1-2, with D possibly matching TRBD1 (6 bases). In germline, CDR1 is KGHDR, CDR2 SFDVKD. The V gene lost 3 bases and the J gene lost 4 bases, with 17 bases spanning the gap. The CDR3 has 16 residues.

The V call is TRBV15, the J call TRBJ2-7, with D possibly being TRBD2 (7 bases). CDR1 is LNHNV and CDR2 is YYDKDF in the germline V gene (reference sequence). Trimming cost V 5 bases and J 2 bases, with 10 bases left between them. The CDR3 consists of 13 residues. In nucleotides, the CDR3 is TGTGCCACCAGCTGGGGGGGCCCCTACGAGCAGTACTTC. It codes for CATSWGGPYEQYF.

In its sample, this clonotype was seen a few times. The chain recombines TRBV6-5 with TRBJ2-1, with 7 positions matching TRBD2. J gave up 8 bases and V 2 bases, and 6 bases lay outside the gene matches. The CDR3 is made up of 14 amino acids. Germline loops: CDR1 MNHEY, CDR2 SVGAGI. CDR3 protein: CASSYQGLKHEQFF. CDR3 nucleotides: TGTGCCAGCAGTTACCAGGGACTAAAGCATGAGCAGTTCTTC.

This clonotype occurred a few times. The V gene is TRBV20-1, the J gene TRBJ1-5; D gene uncertain. Looked up from germline, CDR1 is DFQATT and CDR2 is SNEGSKA (reference sequence). The CDR3 spans 14 residues. Trimming removed 3 bases at V and 5 bases at J, with 14 bases between. The CDR3 DNA follows: TGCAGTGCTAGGGGTAGGAGTTGGGATCAGCCCCAGCATTTT. Translated: CSARGRSWDQPQHF.

This clonotype was counted at least ten times. The chain links TRBV7-9 to TRBJ1-2; no definite D call. The germline gives CDR1 SEHNR, CDR2 FQNEAQ (reference sequence). V shed 11 bases and J shed 6 bases, with 10 bases lying between them. This CDR3 has 10 residues. The CDR3: CAAQEDGYTF. CDR3 coding DNA: TGTGCCGCCCAGGAGGATGGCTACACCTTC.

The gene calls are TRBV28 and TRBJ2-7; D unclear. Trimming removed 5 bases at V and 6 bases at J, with 11 bases between. The germline V gene has CDR1 MDHEN and CDR2 SYDVKM. There are 12 residues in the CDR3. Written as DNA, the CDR3 is TGTGCCAGCAGTCGGTTGCATGGCGAGCAGTACTTC. It codes for CASSRLHGEQYF. The complete variable domain, with remaining parts taken from reference TRBV28 and TRBJ2-7, reads DVKVTQSSRYLVKRTGEKVFLECVQDMDHENMFWYRQDPGLGLRLIYFSYDVKMKEKGDIPEGYSVSREKKERFSLILESASTNQTSMYLCASSRLHGEQYFGPGTRLTVT.

The rearrangement links TRBV6-1 to TRBJ2-3; 13 bases match TRBD2. Germline values: CDR1 MNHNS, CDR2 SASEGT. This CDR3 spans 14 amino acids. J lost 5 bases, V lost 8 bases, and 4 bases had no gene match. The CDR3 loop is CASRTSGGRDTQYF. The CDR3 coding sequence is TGTGCCAGCCGGACTAGCGGGGGTCGAGATACGCAGTATTTT.

This clonotype was counted ten times or more. The rearrangement joins TRBV2 to TRBJ2-7; D is ambiguous. The germline V gene encodes CDR1 SNHLY and CDR2 FYNNEI. The CDR3 has 13 amino acids. V lost 6 bases, J lost 3 bases, and 12 bases lay in between. This chain's CDR3 is CASREPGVYEQYF. CDR3 DNA sequence: TGTGCCAGCAGAGAGCCTGGGGTCTACGAGCAGTACTTC.